What follows describes a single T cell receptor (beta chain). Its specificity is unknown. This sample was taken from a study of CD8+CD57+ T cells in acquired aplastic anemia. For the study at large: Yields of DNA that came from sorted CD4+ and CD8+ cells averaged roughly 3.2 ug. CD4+ cell libraries from healthy donors averaged around 11 million reads. Study-level findings and limits: The same twenty-nine CD8+ CDR3 sequences occurred in patients and in controls. Patients did not significantly differ from controls in CD8+ Simpson's diversity.

Profiles of TCR beta VDJ and CDR3 were generated from a genomic DNA template. Using its own MiXCR run on the reads, TCRdb lists one record per CDR3 protein. The sample carries approximately 380,000 distinct CDR3 sequences, 60% to 80% recorded once. Sequences were obtained from sorted CD4+, CD8+, or CD8+CD57+ T cells (not recorded which) from PBMCs. The sequence derives from a human donor in good health, serving as a control.

The CDR3 nucleotides read TGTGCCAGCAGTTTTTTACAGGGGATGAACACTGAAGCTTTCTTT. Amino acids: CASSFLQGMNTEAFF. V is TRBV27 and J is TRBJ1-1; 7 nucleotides match TRBD1. The V gene end was trimmed by 3 bases and the J gene end by 0 bases; junction bases not matched to a gene: 4. The CDR3 is 15 residues long. Germline assignment: CDR1 MNHEY and CDR2 SMNVEV (reference sequence).